These 13 T cell receptor beta chains were all obtained from the same sample, sequenced in a study of PD-L1 blockade in urothelial cancer. Assay used: immunoSEQ multiplex PCR; TCRdb lists only in-frame clones, some missing. The data hold under 70,000 clones, with about 85% observed a single time. The time point was: pretreatment peripheral blood. Sequencing used PBMCs, obtained around atezolizumab (anti-PD-L1) treatment. The receptors here all came from a man between 65 and 85 years old with urothelial cancer.

This chain links TRBV6-5 with TRBJ2-5; 7 positions agree with TRBD2. This CDR3 has 14 amino acids. From germline, CDR1 is MNHEY and CDR2 SVGAGI. After removal of 6 bases from V and 4 bases from J, the junction contained 8 bases not matched to a gene. This CDR3 is CASSPGLGIETQYF. The CDR3, as DNA: TGTGCCAGCAGCCCCGGACTAGGAATAGAGACCCAGTACTTC.

This clone has just a few counts. The chain employs TRBV15 and TRBJ2-5; 11 bases map to TRBD2. This CDR3 region has 18 residues. V lost 1 base to trimming and J lost 2 bases; unmatched junction nucleotides: 9. The germline CDR1 and CDR2 sequences are LNHNV and YYDKDF (reference sequence). CDR3 amino acids: CATSRGGQASGGQETQYF. CDR3 in DNA: TGTGCCACCAGCAGAGGGGGCCAGGCTAGCGGGGGGCAAGAGACCCAGTACTTC.

The V gene is TRBV15, the J gene TRBJ1-4, with D perhaps TRBD1 (5 bases). V was pared by 4 bases and J by 14 bases, with 11 bases between. The CDR3 runs 11 residues. Germline V CDR1 and CDR2: LNHNV, YYDKDF (reference sequence). The CDR3 DNA reads as TGTGCCACCAGCACGGGAGGGGTTCTGTTTTTT. It is translated as CATSTGGVLFF.

The chain uses TRBV5-1 and TRBJ1-1; D call uncertain. Between the trimmed V and J ends, which lost 0 bases and 0 bases, there was a span of 6 bases. Germline values: CDR1 SGHRS, CDR2 YFSETQ. CDR3 length: 14 amino acids. The CDR3 DNA reads TGCGCCAGCAGCTTGGAACTCATGAACACTGAAGCTTTCTTT. This codes for CASSLELMNTEAFF.

This clone was observed once. This chain joins TRBV28 and TRBJ1-5; D gene ambiguous. The CDR3 sequence is 14 residues long. Per germline, CDR1 MDHEN and CDR2 SYDVKM. V shed 2 bases and J shed 5 bases, with 10 bases lying between them. CDR3: CASSLAREDQPQHF. The DNA of the CDR3 is TGTGCCAGCAGTTTAGCGAGAGAGGATCAGCCCCAGCATTTT.

The gene calls are TRBV6-5 and TRBJ2-5; 9 nucleotides agree with TRBD1. J gave up 4 bases and V 2 bases, and 5 bases lay outside the gene matches. The CDR3 covers 15 residues. CDR1 and CDR2 from the germline V gene are MNHEY and SVGAGI. Here the CDR3 DNA reads TGTGCCAGCAGTTACCCCGGGACAGGGAGAGAGACCCAGTACTTC. Translating gives CASSYPGTGRETQYF.

The chain links TRBV7-9 to TRBJ1-4, with a tentative D call TRBD1 (6 bases). Germline V gene lookup returns CDR1 SEHNR and CDR2 FQNEAQ (reference sequence). Trimming stripped 5 bases from V and 7 bases from J, with 17 bases between. CDR3 length: 15 residues. The CDR3 reads CASSVGQFGAEKLFF. DNA of the CDR3: TGTGCCAGCAGCGTCGGACAGTTTGGCGCTGAAAAACTGTTTTTT.

The rearrangement joins TRBV4-2 to TRBJ2-7; unclear D gene. The V gene's germline CDR1 is LGHNA and CDR2 YNFKEQ. CDR3 length: 14 amino acids. V lost 4 bases to trimming and J lost 7 bases, with 17 bases between them. CDR3 in amino acids: CASSLAADAGEQYF. The DNA of the CDR3 is TGTGCCAGCAGCCTCGCCGCGGATGCTGGAGAGCAGTACTTC.

The J gene is TRBJ2-7, the V gene TRBV2, with D perhaps matching TRBD1 (6 bases). V lost 5 bases to trimming and J lost 3 bases, with 17 bases between them. Germline CDR1 and CDR2: SNHLY and FYNNEI. The CDR3 covers 15 residues. The CDR3 DNA reads as TGTGCCAGCAGTCTGGGGGCAGGGAAGAACTACGAGCAGTACTTC. Protein product: CASSLGAGKNYEQYF.

The V call is TRBV4-2, the J call TRBJ2-3; 7 nucleotides match TRBD1. The CDR3 consists of 15 residues. CDR1 and CDR2 from the germline V gene are LGHNA and YNFKEQ. V lost 1 base to trimming and J lost 4 bases; unmatched junction nucleotides: 5. The CDR3 loop is CASSQGQGGPDTQYF. CDR3 nucleotide sequence: TGTGCCAGCAGCCAAGGACAGGGTGGTCCAGATACGCAGTATTTT.

This chain links TRBV5-4 with TRBJ2-2; 9 nucleotides line up with TRBD1. V dropped 4 bases and J dropped 0; count of bases not matched to a gene: 1. The germline V gene encodes CDR1 SGHNT and CDR2 YYREEE (reference sequence). The CDR3 spans 15 residues. This chain's CDR3 is CASSRQGANTGELFF. In nucleotides, the CDR3 is TGTGCCAGCAGCCGACAGGGGGCGAACACCGGGGAGCTGTTTTTT.

The rearrangement uses TRBV5-5 and TRBJ2-7; D is undetermined. Germline lookup yields CDR1 SGHKS and CDR2 YYEKEE (reference sequence). This CDR3 contains 14 residues. V was clipped by 0 bases and J by 6 bases, with 13 bases between them. Here the CDR3 reads CASSLGAGGFEQYF. The CDR3 DNA follows: TGTGCCAGCAGCTTGGGGGCAGGTGGTTTCGAGCAGTACTTC.

The chain uses TRBV20-1 and TRBJ2-3; D is uncertain. V lost 3 bases and J lost 5, with 3 bases in between. Germline V lookup: CDR1 DFQATT, CDR2 SNEGSKA (reference sequence). This CDR3 contains 10 residues. The CDR3 sequence: CSASKDTQYF. CDR3 in DNA: TGCAGTGCTAGTAAAGATACGCAGTATTTT.